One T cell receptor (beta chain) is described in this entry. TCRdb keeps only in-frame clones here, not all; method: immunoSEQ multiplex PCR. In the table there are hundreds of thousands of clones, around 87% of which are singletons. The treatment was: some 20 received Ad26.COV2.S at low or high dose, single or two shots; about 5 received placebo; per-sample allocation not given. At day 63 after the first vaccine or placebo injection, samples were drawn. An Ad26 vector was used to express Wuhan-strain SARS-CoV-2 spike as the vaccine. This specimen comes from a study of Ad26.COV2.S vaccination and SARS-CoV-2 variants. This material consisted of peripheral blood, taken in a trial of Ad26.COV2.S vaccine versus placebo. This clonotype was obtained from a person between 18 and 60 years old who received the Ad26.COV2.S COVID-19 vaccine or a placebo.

DNA for the CDR3: TGTGCCTGGAGTAAAGGGGGGGAGACCCAGTACTTC. Its translation: CAWSKGGETQYF. V usage is TRBV30 and J usage is TRBJ2-5, with D perhaps assigned TRBD1 or TRBD2 (6 bases each). Trimming shortened V by 2 bases and J by 5 bases, and 9 bases separated the two germline ends. The CDR3 extends over 12 amino acids. Germline CDR1 reads GTSNPN; CDR2 reads SVGIG (reference sequence).